These 14 T cell receptor beta chains were sequenced from one sample in a study of cytomegalovirus exposure and HLA in healthy donors. Use of 60 Vbeta and 13 Jbeta primers characterized the PCR. Sequencing was performed with immunoSEQ multiplex PCR; in TCRdb, only in-frame clones are kept and a portion is missing. Here the sample spans almost 200,000 clones, 75% to 85% being singletons. What was sequenced was PBMCs. These receptors all stem from a male donor in good health and CMV-seropositive.

V usage is TRBV27 and J usage is TRBJ2-1; TRBD2 matches at 7 bases. Germline V gene sequence: CDR1 MNHEY, CDR2 SMNVEV (reference sequence). The ends lost 4 bases at V and 1 base at J; junction bases unmatched: 7. The length of the CDR3 is 16 residues. The CDR3 is CASSSFGGGSYNEQFF. The CDR3 region has the DNA TGTGCCAGCAGTTCATTTGGGGGAGGGTCCTACAATGAGCAGTTCTTC.

The CDR3: CASSWDRLDTGELFF. CDR3 sequence (DNA): TGTGCCAGCAGCTGGGACAGGTTAGACACCGGGGAGCTGTTTTTT. The V call is TRBV2, the J call TRBJ2-2; 8 bases are a match to TRBD1. The CDR3 runs 15 residues. The germline V gene has CDR1 SNHLY and CDR2 FYNNEI. Trimming removed 6 bases from V and 3 bases from J; junction bases left unmatched: 6.

The chain links TRBV29-1 to TRBJ2-5; the match to TRBD1 covers 9 bases. The V gene end was trimmed by 7 bases and the J gene end by 7 bases; junction bases not matched to a gene: 13. CDR3 length: 14 amino acids. In germline, CDR1 is SQVTM, CDR2 ANQGSEA. The CDR3 here is CSAGPGQGSTTQYF. CDR3 DNA sequence: TGCAGCGCAGGCCCGGGACAGGGTTCAACGACCCAGTACTTC. Full variable domain (missing parts from reference TRBV29-1 and TRBJ2-5): SAVISQKPSRDICQRGTSLTIQCQVDSQVTMMFWYRQQPGQSLTLIATANQGSEATYESGFVIDKFPISRPNLTFSTLTVSNMSPEDSSIYLCSAGPGQGSTTQYFGPGTRLLVL.

The chain links TRBV10-3 to TRBJ1-2; perhaps TRBD1 as D (5 bases). V was clipped by 6 bases and J by 3 bases, with 20 bases between them. Germline-derived CDR1 and CDR2 are ENHRY and SYGVKD. This CDR3 comprises 16 residues. CDR3 DNA sequence: TGTGCCATCAGGAGACAACCTGGGGGGAGGGACTATGGCTACACCTTC. Amino acids: CAIRRQPGGRDYGYTF.

The CDR3 DNA reads as TGTGCCAGCAGAATGGACAGGGTTAACTATGGCTACACCTTC. It encodes CASRMDRVNYGYTF. The chain has TRBV28 and TRBJ1-2; 8 bases are a match to TRBD1. The germline V gene has CDR1 MDHEN and CDR2 SYDVKM. The CDR3 is 14 residues long. V trimming: 6 bases; J trimming: 1 base; junction bases outside the gene matches: 4.

The chain joins TRBV2 to TRBJ2-7, with D maybe TRBD2 (6 bases). The CDR3 has 17 amino acids. The germline gives CDR1 SNHLY, CDR2 FYNNEI. V lost 7 bases and J 3 bases, leaving 25 bases between the germline ends. In DNA form, the CDR3 reads TGTGCCAGCAACAGAGGCGCCGGGACTCCCGTACGCTACGAGCAGTACTTC. It is translated as CASNRGAGTPVRYEQYF.

The chain couples TRBV7-9 to TRBJ1-5, with D possibly matching TRBD1 (5 bases). The CDR3 loop spans 18 amino acids. Germline CDR1 is SEHNR and CDR2 is FQNEAQ (reference sequence). V lost 1 base to trimming and J lost 1 base, with 17 bases between them. DNA of the CDR3: TGTGCCAGCAGCTTAGGTCGAATGGGGGGAGGAAGCAATCAGCCCCAGCATTTT. This codes for CASSLGRMGGGSNQPQHF.

This clone was counted only a few times. CDR3 nucleotide sequence: TGTGCCAGTAGTGCCCTCGAGCTGATGGTGGGCATCTTTGATCAGCCCCAGCATTTT. It is translated as CASSALELMVGIFDQPQHF. This rearrangement joins TRBV19 to TRBJ1-5; unclear D gene. Germline CDR1 reads LNHDA; CDR2 reads SQIVND (reference sequence). Trimming took off 5 bases at V and 5 bases at J, with 28 bases between the two ends. This CDR3 contains 19 residues.

This chain uses TRBV7-3 with TRBJ2-1; D call uncertain. CDR3 length equals 13 residues. V lost 1 base and J 4 bases, leaving 5 bases between the germline ends. Germline CDR1 reads SGHTA; CDR2 reads FQGTGA. The CDR3 sequence: CASSLNLYNEQFF. CDR3 DNA: TGTGCCAGCAGCTTAAATCTATACAATGAGCAGTTCTTC.

V is TRBV28 and J is TRBJ1-2; TRBD1 agrees at 7 bases. The CDR3 is 13 residues long. The J segment lost 4 bases and the V segment lost 5 bases, leaving 4 bases of the junction unmatched. CDR1 and CDR2 from the germline V gene are MDHEN and SYDVKM. CDR3 in DNA: TGTGCCAGCAGTATCGGACAGGCCTATGGCTACACCTTC. Its protein product is CASSIGQAYGYTF.

V and J are TRBV7-8 and TRBJ2-5, with D perhaps TRBD2 (6 bases). The V gene's germline CDR1 is SGHVS and CDR2 FQNEAQ. V shed 3 bases and J shed 5 bases, with 22 bases lying between them. CDR3 size: 17 residues. The CDR3 region is CASSFSRVGGDWETQYF. CDR3 nucleotide sequence: TGTGCCAGCAGCTTCAGCCGGGTGGGGGGAGACTGGGAGACCCAGTACTTC.

This clone was found a few times. V is TRBV7-3 and J is TRBJ2-5; D is possibly TRBD1 (5 bases). Trimming removed 0 bases from V and 4 bases from J, with 12 bases in between. The CDR3 length is 15 residues. CDR1 and CDR2 from the germline V gene are SGHTA and FQGTGA. The CDR3 DNA sequence: TGTGCCAGCAGCTTAACCCAGGGCCGTGGAGAGACCCAGTACTTC. Residues: CASSLTQGRGETQYF.

The V call is TRBV5-4, the J call TRBJ2-7, with 11 positions matching TRBD1. The germline V gene has CDR1 SGHNT and CDR2 YYREEE (reference sequence). CDR3 size: 14 residues. The ends lost 3 bases at V and 9 bases at J; junction bases unmatched: 8. DNA for the CDR3: TGTGCCAGCAGCTCGGCCGGACAGGGGGCAGGGCAGTACTTC. It encodes CASSSAGQGAGQYF.

This clone has a handful of counts. The chain uses TRBV6-1 and TRBJ2-1, with no clear D. V dropped 4 bases and J dropped 6 bases, with 13 bases sitting between them. The CDR3 has 14 residues. Germline V CDR1 and CDR2: MNHNS, SASEGT. CDR3 residues: CASSGSRRINEQFF. CDR3 nucleotide sequence: TGTGCCAGCAGTGGAAGCAGGCGTATCAATGAGCAGTTCTTC.